The clone carrying this T cell receptor beta chain occurred a few times. This sample is part of a study of molecular identifiers for immune sequencing clone quantification. Libraries of bulk TCR were made by previously described methods (with listed TCR primers). TCRdb reprocessed the PCR reads via MiXCR and lists one record per CDR3 protein. The data contain more than 250,000 distinct CDR3 sequences, about 22% of them seen just once; the ten biggest clones take up over 0.7%. Germline V lookup: CDR1 SEHNR, CDR2 FQNEAQ (reference sequence). The J segment lost 4 bases and the V segment lost 2 bases, leaving 7 bases of the junction unmatched. The length of the CDR3 is 15 residues.

The rearrangement joins TRBV7-9 to TRBJ2-5; 7 nucleotides line up with TRBD1. Specimen: naive CD8+ T cells from blood, with Jurkat cell RNA spiked in. Documented subset: FACS-sorted CD8+CD4-CCR7+CD45RA+ naive T cells. This TCR was sampled from a human donor in good health. Some libraries in this study had Jurkat cell RNA spiked in. The CDR3 is CASSLRDRAGETQYF. The CDR3 bases are TGTGCCAGCAGCTTACGCGACAGGGCGGGAGAGACCCAGTACTTC.